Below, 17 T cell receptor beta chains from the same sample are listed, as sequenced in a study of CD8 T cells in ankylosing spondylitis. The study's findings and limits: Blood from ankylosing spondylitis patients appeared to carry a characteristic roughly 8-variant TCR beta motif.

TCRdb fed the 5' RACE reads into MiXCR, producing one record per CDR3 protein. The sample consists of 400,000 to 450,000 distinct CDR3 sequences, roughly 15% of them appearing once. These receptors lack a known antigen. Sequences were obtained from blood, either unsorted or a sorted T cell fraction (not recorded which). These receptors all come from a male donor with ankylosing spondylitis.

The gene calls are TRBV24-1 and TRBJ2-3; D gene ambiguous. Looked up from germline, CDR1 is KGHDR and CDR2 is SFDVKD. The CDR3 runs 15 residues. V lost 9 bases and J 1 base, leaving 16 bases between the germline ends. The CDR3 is CATDRHPRGTDTQYF. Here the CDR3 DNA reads TGTGCCACCGACCGACACCCCCGGGGCACAGATACGCAGTATTTT.

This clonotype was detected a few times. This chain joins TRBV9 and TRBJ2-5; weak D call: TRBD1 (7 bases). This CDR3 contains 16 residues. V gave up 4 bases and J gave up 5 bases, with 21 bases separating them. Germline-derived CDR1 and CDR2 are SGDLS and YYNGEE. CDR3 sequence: CASSPHPGAQGETQYF. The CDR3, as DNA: TGTGCCAGCAGCCCCCACCCGGGAGCACAGGGGGAGACCCAGTACTTC. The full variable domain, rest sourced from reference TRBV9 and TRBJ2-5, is DSGVTQTPKHLITATGQRVTLRCSPRSGDLSVYWYQQSLDQGLQFLIQYYNGEERAKGNILERFSAQQFPDLHSELNLSSLELGDSALYFCASSPHPGAQGETQYFGPGTRLLVL.

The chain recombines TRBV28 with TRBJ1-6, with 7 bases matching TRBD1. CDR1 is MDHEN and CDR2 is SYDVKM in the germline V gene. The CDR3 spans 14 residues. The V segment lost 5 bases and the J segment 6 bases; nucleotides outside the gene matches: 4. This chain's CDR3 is CASSQQGPNSPLHF. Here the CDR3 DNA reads TGTGCCAGCAGTCAACAGGGGCCTAATTCACCCCTCCACTTT. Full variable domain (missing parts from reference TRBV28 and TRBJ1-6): DVKVTQSSRYLVKRTGEKVFLECVQDMDHENMFWYRQDPGLGLRLIYFSYDVKMKEKGDIPEGYSVSREKKERFSLILESASTNQTSMYLCASSQQGPNSPLHFGNGTRLTVT.

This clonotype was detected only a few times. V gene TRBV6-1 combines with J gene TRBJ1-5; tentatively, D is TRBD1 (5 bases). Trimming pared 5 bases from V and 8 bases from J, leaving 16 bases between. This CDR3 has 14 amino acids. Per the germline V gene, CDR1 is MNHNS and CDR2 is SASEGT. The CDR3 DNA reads TGTGCCAGCAGTCTCCGACGGGGCAGGGAGCCCCAGCATTTT. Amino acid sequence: CASSLRRGREPQHF.

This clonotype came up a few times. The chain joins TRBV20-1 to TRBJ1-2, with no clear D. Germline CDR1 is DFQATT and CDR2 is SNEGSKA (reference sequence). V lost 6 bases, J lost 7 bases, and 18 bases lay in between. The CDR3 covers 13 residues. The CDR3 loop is CSARLEELVGYTF. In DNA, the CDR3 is TGCAGTGCCCGTCTGGAGGAGCTGGTTGGCTACACCTTC.

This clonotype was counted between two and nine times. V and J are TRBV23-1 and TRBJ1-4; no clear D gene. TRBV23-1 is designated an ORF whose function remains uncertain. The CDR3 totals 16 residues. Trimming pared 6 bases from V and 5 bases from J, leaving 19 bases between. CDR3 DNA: TGCGCCAGCAGCACCCCATCCCCACAGAGAAATGAAAAACTGTTTTTT. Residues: CASSTPSPQRNEKLFF.

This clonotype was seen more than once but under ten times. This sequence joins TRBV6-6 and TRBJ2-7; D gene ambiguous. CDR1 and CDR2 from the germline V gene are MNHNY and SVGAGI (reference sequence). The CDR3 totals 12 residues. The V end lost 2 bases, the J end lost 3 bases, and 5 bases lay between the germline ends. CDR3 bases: TGTGCCAGCAGTTACAATGGCTACGAGCAGTACTTC. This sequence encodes CASSYNGYEQYF.

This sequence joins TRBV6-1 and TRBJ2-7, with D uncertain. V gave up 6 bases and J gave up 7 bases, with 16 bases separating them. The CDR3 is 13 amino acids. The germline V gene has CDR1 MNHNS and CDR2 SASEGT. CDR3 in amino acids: CASRAVTHREQYF. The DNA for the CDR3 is TGTGCCAGCAGGGCGGTGACTCACCGGGAGCAGTACTTC.

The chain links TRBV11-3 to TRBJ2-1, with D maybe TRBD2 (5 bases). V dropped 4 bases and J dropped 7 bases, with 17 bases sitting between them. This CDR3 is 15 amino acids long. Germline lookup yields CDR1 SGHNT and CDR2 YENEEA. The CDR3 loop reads CASSSPSGRVNEQFF. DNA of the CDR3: TGTGCCAGCAGCTCACCCTCCGGGCGGGTTAATGAGCAGTTCTTC.

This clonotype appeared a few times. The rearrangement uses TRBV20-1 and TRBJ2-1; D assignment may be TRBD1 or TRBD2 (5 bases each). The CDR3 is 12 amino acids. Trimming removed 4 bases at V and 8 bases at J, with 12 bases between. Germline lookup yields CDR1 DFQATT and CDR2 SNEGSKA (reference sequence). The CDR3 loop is CSATWGKDEQFF. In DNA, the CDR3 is TGCAGTGCTACCTGGGGGAAGGATGAGCAGTTCTTC.

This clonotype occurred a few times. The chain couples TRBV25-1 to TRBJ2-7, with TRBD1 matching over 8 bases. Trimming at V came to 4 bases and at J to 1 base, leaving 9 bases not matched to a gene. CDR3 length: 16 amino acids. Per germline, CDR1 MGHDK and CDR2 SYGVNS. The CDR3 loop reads CASSGAGTGRSYEQYF. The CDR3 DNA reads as TGTGCCAGCAGTGGGGCCGGGACAGGCCGATCCTACGAGCAGTACTTC.

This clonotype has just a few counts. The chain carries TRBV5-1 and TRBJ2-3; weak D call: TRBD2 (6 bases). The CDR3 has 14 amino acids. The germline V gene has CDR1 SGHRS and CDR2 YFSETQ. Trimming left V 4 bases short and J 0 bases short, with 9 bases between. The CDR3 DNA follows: TGCGCCAGCAGCGGTAGCGGTAGCACAGATACGCAGTATTTT. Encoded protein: CASSGSGSTDTQYF.

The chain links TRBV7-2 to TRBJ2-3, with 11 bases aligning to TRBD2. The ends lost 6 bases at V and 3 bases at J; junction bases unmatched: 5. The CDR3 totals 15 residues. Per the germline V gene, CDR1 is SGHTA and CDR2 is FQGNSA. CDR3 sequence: CASSELAGVTDTQYF. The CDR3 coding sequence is TGTGCCAGCAGTGAACTAGCGGGAGTGACAGATACGCAGTATTTT.

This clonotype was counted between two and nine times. CDR3 protein: CASSPLAGTNTGELFF. CDR3 bases: TGTGCCAGCAGTCCATTAGCGGGGACGAACACCGGGGAGCTGTTTTTT. The chain uses TRBV7-2 and TRBJ2-2, with TRBD2 identical over 8 bases. The CDR3 length is 16 residues. Per germline, CDR1 SGHTA and CDR2 FQGNSA. With 6 bases clipped from V and 0 bases from J, the junction kept 6 bases outside the gene matches.

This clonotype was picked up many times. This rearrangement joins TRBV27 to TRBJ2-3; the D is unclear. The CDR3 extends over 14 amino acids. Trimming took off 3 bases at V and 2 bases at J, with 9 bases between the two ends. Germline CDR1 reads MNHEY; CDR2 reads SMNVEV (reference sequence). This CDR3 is CASSFGFPTDTQYF. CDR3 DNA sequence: TGTGCCAGCAGTTTCGGTTTTCCCACAGATACGCAGTATTTT.

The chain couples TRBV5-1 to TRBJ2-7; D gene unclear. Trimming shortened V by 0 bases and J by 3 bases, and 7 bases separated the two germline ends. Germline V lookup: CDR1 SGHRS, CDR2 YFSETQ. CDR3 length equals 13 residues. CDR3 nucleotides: TGCGCCAGCAGCTTGGATGGTATCTACGAGCAGTACTTC. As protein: CASSLDGIYEQYF.

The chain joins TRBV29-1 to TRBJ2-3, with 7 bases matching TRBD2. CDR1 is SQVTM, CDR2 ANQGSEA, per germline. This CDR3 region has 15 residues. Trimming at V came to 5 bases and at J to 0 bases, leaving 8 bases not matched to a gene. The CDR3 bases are TGCAGCGTTCTCTACCCTAGCGGAAGCACAGATACGCAGTATTTT. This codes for CSVLYPSGSTDTQYF.